Listed here are 5 T cell receptor beta chains from one sample, sequenced in a study of Tregs in tolerant kidney transplant recipients. Libraries were prepared by immunoSEQ multiplex PCR; TCRdb keeps only in-frame clonotypes and omits some of them. Among 55,000 to 70,000 clones listed, 70% to 90% were seen once. The sequencing used Tregs from blood, collected before the transplant. The receptors were gathered from a human donor who received a combined kidney and bone marrow transplant.

This clone was seen only once. The rearrangement uses TRBV18 and TRBJ2-7; D gene unclear. V was clipped by 6 bases and J by 2 bases, with 8 bases between them. Per the germline V gene, CDR1 is KGHSH and CDR2 is LQKENI. This CDR3 region has 12 residues. The CDR3, as DNA: TGTGCCAGCTCGCCCTCCCCCTACGAGCAGTACTTC. This sequence encodes CASSPSPYEQYF. The variable domain in full, completed from reference TRBV18 and TRBJ2-7, reads NAGVMQNPRHLVRRRGQEARLRCSPMKGHSHVYWYRQLPEEGLKFMVYLQKENIIDESGMPKERFSAEFPKEGPSILRIQQVVRGDSAAYFCASSPSPYEQYFGPGTRLTVT.

The V call is TRBV5-4, the J call TRBJ2-7; 11 bases are shared with TRBD2. The CDR3 has 15 amino acids. V trimming: 4 bases; J trimming: 3 bases; junction bases outside the gene matches: 6. CDR1 is SGHNT and CDR2 is YYREEE in the germline V gene (reference sequence). CDR3 in amino acids: CASSSTSGSGYEQYF. CDR3 coding DNA: TGTGCCAGCAGCAGCACTAGCGGGAGTGGCTACGAGCAGTACTTC. The variable domain in full, with the rest retrieved from reference TRBV5-4 and TRBJ2-7, is ETGVTQSPTHLIKTRGQQVTLRCSSQSGHNTVSWYQQALGQGPQFIFQYYREEENGRGNFPPRFSGLQFPNYSSELNVNALELDDSALYLCASSSTSGSGYEQYFGPGTRLTVT.

The J gene is TRBJ2-5, the V gene TRBV19; 8 bases align to TRBD2. Germline loops: CDR1 LNHDA, CDR2 SQIVND (reference sequence). Losses at the gene ends were 6 bases for V and 7 bases for J; bases not matched to a gene: 10. This CDR3 contains 14 residues. CDR3 protein: CASSGRPAGGTQYF. CDR3 bases: TGTGCCAGTAGCGGGAGGCCCGCGGGGGGGACCCAGTACTTC.

The V and J genes are TRBV28 and TRBJ1-3; 7 nucleotides line up with TRBD1. J gave up 14 bases and V 5 bases, and 15 bases lay outside the gene matches. The CDR3 has 14 amino acids. The germline V gene has CDR1 MDHEN and CDR2 SYDVKM. The CDR3 nucleotides are TGTGCCAGCAGTCTATCCCAAGCGGTCCAGGGGGTATATTTT. Translating gives CASSLSQAVQGVYF. The full variable domain, rest sourced from reference TRBV28 and TRBJ1-3, is DVKVTQSSRYLVKRTGEKVFLECVQDMDHENMFWYRQDPGLGLRLIYFSYDVKMKEKGDIPEGYSVSREKKERFSLILESASTNQTSMYLCASSLSQAVQGVYFGEGSWLTVV.

This clone has only one observation. The chain employs TRBV2 and TRBJ1-2, with D maybe TRBD1 (6 bases). The CDR3 runs 14 residues. Trimming cost V 6 bases and J 7 bases, with 18 bases left between them. From germline, CDR1 is SNHLY and CDR2 FYNNEI. In DNA form, the CDR3 reads TGTGCCAGCAGGGGGGGGCCCGCCGGTTCTGGCTACACCTTC. It yields the protein CASRGGPAGSGYTF. The whole variable domain, remainder taken from reference TRBV2 and TRBJ1-2, is EPEVTQTPSHQVTQMGQEVILRCVPISNHLYFYWYRQILGQKVEFLVSFYNNEISEKSEIFDDQFSVERPDGSNFTLKIRSTKLEDSAMYFCASRGGPAGSGYTFGSGTRLTVV.